One sample yielded the 9 T cell receptor beta chains listed below, sequenced in a study of Ad26.COV2.S vaccination and SARS-CoV-2 variants. Sequencing used immunoSEQ multiplex PCR; TCRdb keeps in-frame clones, though not all of them. The sample lists roughly 450,000 clones, 75% to 95% occurring once. Stated treatment: some 20 received Ad26.COV2.S at low or high dose, single or two shots; about 5 received placebo; per-sample allocation not given. Specimen acquisition occurred on day 63 following the initial vaccine or placebo injection. This specimen was peripheral blood, taken in a trial of Ad26.COV2.S vaccine versus placebo. The receptors come from a person aged 18 to 65 who received the Ad26.COV2.S COVID-19 vaccine or a placebo.

The gene calls are TRBV4-1 and TRBJ2-1; TRBD2 agrees at 14 bases. J lost 4 bases, V lost 3 bases, and 8 bases had no gene match. The CDR3 runs to 18 residues. Germline values: CDR1 MGHRA, CDR2 YSYEKL. The CDR3 coding sequence is TGCGCCAGCAGCCAGCCGGGGACTAGCGGGGGTGAATACAATGAGCAGTTCTTC. This codes for CASSQPGTSGGEYNEQFF.

This sequence joins TRBV6-2 or TRBV6-3 and TRBJ1-1, with D unresolved. The CDR3 extends over 14 amino acids. V dropped 6 bases and J dropped 1 base, with 12 bases sitting between them. Germline loops: CDR1 MNHEY, CDR2 SVGEGT. As DNA, the CDR3 is TGTGCCAGCAGCAGACACCCTTCGAACACTGAAGCTTTCTTT. Protein: CASSRHPSNTEAFF.

This chain uses TRBV29-1 with TRBJ2-7; 11 bases fit TRBD2. Losses at the gene ends were 6 bases for V and 2 bases for J; bases not matched to a gene: 6. Germline loops: CDR1 SQVTM, CDR2 ANQGSEA. This CDR3 region has 14 residues. DNA of the CDR3: TGCAGCGTCCAGACTAGCGGGATAGCCTACGAGCAGTACTTC. This sequence encodes CSVQTSGIAYEQYF.

The J gene is TRBJ2-1, the V gene TRBV11-3, with D tentatively TRBD1 or TRBD2 (5 bases each). Trimming removed 5 bases from V and 0 bases from J, with 8 bases in between. The CDR3 extends over 14 amino acids. Germline CDR1 is SGHNT and CDR2 is YENEEA. CDR3 amino acids: CASSEGSSYNEQFF. CDR3 nucleotide sequence: TGTGCCAGCAGCGAGGGGAGCTCCTACAATGAGCAGTTCTTC.

A single count supports this clone. This chain joins TRBV24-1 and TRBJ1-1; tentatively, D is TRBD1 (6 bases). CDR1 is KGHDR, CDR2 SFDVKD, per germline. The length of the CDR3 is 19 residues. The V gene lost 5 bases and the J gene lost 3 bases, with 27 bases spanning the gap. The CDR3 nucleotides read TGTGCCACCAGTGCCTTCCCGGGGGGGCGTGAGGTTCTGCACACTGAAGCTTTCTTT. This codes for CATSAFPGGREVLHTEAFF.

The rearrangement joins TRBV5-1 to TRBJ2-3, with D possibly TRBD2 on 6 matching bases. V lost 4 bases to trimming and J lost 1 base, with 16 bases between them. The germline gives CDR1 SGHRS, CDR2 YFSETQ. The CDR3 has 16 residues. CDR3 amino acids: CASSPYTGLGTDTQYF. CDR3 DNA sequence: TGCGCCAGCAGCCCTTATACGGGACTCGGCACAGATACGCAGTATTTT.

This sequence joins TRBV25-1 and TRBJ2-2; D gene unclear. Between the trimmed V and J ends, which lost 3 bases and 5 bases, there was a span of 10 bases. This CDR3 contains 14 residues. Germline lookup yields CDR1 MGHDK and CDR2 SYGVNS. The CDR3 is CASSDLINTGELFF. CDR3 in DNA: TGTGCCAGCAGTGACCTTATAAATACCGGGGAGCTGTTTTTT.

V and J are TRBV7-9 and TRBJ2-1; 8 nucleotides line up with TRBD2. This CDR3 region has 18 residues. Trimming took 2 bases from V and 0 from J; bases not matched to a gene: 9. CDR1 and CDR2 from the germline V gene are SEHNR and FQNEAQ (reference sequence). The CDR3 region has the DNA TGTGCCAGCAGCTTAAGAGGCGGGAGGACCACCTCCTACAATGAGCAGTTCTTC. Protein product: CASSLRGGRTTSYNEQFF.

A note on this clone: At one end the junction does not follow the germline gene, possibly because of a read error. Other DNA sequences in the sample encode the same CDR3. This chain connects TRBV7-3 to TRBJ1-6, with D possibly matching TRBD1 (5 bases). This CDR3 region has 15 residues. CDR1 is SGHTA, CDR2 FQGTGA, per germline. CDR3 protein: CASSLALRVHSPLHF. CDR3 in DNA: TGCGCCAGCAGCTTAGCCCTCAGGGTGCATTCACCCCTCCACTTT.